This T cell receptor (beta chain) was recorded in a study of blood T cell repertoires in COVID-19. Produced via immunoSEQ multiplex PCR; TCRdb's table is partial and in-frame only. Of more than 95,000 clones in the sample, approximately 81% are singletons; the top ten hold about 6.3%. From germline, CDR1 is SGHVS and CDR2 FQNEAQ. The CDR3 loop spans 15 amino acids. The V and J ends lost 5 bases and 5 bases, in that order; junction bases with no gene match: 9. The rearrangement links TRBV7-8 to TRBJ2-3; 8 bases line up with TRBD1. Sequencing was carried out using peripheral blood. The sequence was collected from a man at least 80 years old with COVID-19, enrolled during active disease. The CDR3 is CASSPAGGAGDTQYF. The CDR3 DNA reads TGTGCCAGCAGCCCAGCAGGGGGCGCGGGAGATACGCAGTATTTT.